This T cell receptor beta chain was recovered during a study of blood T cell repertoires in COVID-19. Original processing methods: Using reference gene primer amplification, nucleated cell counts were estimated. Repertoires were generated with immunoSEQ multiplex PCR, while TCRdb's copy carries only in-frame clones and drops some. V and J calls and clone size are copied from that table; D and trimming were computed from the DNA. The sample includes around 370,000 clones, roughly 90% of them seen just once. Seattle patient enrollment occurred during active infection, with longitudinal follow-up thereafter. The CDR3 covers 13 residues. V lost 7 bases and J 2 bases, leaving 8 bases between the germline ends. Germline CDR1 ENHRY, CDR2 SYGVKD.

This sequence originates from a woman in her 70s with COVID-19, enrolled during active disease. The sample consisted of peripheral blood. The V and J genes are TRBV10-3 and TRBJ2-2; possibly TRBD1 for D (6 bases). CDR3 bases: TGTGCCATCACAGGGGCTAACACCGGGGAGCTGTTTTTT. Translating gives CAITGANTGELFF.